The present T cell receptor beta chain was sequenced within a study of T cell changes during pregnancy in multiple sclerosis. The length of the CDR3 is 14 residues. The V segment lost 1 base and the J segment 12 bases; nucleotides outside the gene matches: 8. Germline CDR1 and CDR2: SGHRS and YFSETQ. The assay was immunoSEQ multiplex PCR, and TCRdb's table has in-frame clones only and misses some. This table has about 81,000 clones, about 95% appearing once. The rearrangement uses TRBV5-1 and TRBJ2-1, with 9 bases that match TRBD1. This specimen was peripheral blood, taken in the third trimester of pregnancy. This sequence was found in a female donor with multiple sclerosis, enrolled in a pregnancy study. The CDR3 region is CASSLSPGQGTQFF. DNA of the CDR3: TGCGCCAGCAGCTTGTCGCCGGGACAGGGAACGCAGTTCTTC.